This T cell receptor beta chain was recovered during a study of blood T cells in healthy people across ages. Background on the study: Template switching retrieved approximately one barcoded beta molecule for each two T cells.

PCR was performed a second time for about 6 to 11 cycles using a sample-barcoded 5' primer and a J-beta primer mix. TCRdb re-called the 5' RACE reads through MiXCR, storing one row per CDR3 protein. The table includes 600,000 or so distinct CDR3 sequences, approximately 30% detected once. The source is a woman aged 80 or over in good health. Sequencing was carried out using blood.

The CDR3 DNA reads TGTGCCATCAGGGAGGGGGGGGTCGGGGAGACCCAGTACTTC. Translating it yields CAIREGGVGETQYF. The chain recombines TRBV10-3 with TRBJ2-5; possibly TRBD2 for D (7 bases). CDR1 is ENHRY, CDR2 SYGVKD, per germline. The V end lost 6 bases, the J end lost 5 bases, and 16 bases lay between the germline ends. CDR3 size: 14 residues.